This T cell receptor (beta chain) was recovered during a study of blood T cell repertoires in COVID-19. Study context: The United States, Italy and Spain supplied acute and convalescent COVID-19 samples. Sample material is recorded as cDNA or gDNA derived from T cells, B-cell-depleted T cells, or PBMCs.

In the study's own analysis: Nucleated cell counts were estimated from reference gene primer amplification. Only in-frame clones appear in the TCRdb table, and some are missing; sequencing was by immunoSEQ multiplex PCR. The DNA gave D and trimming, while V, J and clone size come from that table. The top ten hold approximately 6.2% of the sample, which has 90,000 to 120,000 clones, approximately 62% seen once. Per germline, CDR1 LNHDA and CDR2 SQIVND (reference sequence). Trimming removed 6 bases at V and 0 bases at J, with 14 bases between. CDR3 length equals 15 residues. The TCR was taken from a man aged 80 or over with acute or convalescent COVID-19. This chain connects TRBV19 to TRBJ1-1; D is unclear. Input material: peripheral blood. The CDR3 sequence is CASRVVGRMNTEAFF. The CDR3 coding sequence is TGTGCCAGTAGGGTTGTAGGCAGGATGAACACTGAAGCTTTCTTT. Full variable domain (rest looked up from reference TRBV19 and TRBJ1-1): DGGITQSPKYLFRKEGQNVTLSCEQNLNHDAMYWYRQDPGQGLRLIYYSQIVNDFQKGDIAEGYSVSREKKESFPLTVTSAQKNPTAFYLCASRVVGRMNTEAFFGQGTRLTVV.